This T cell receptor beta chain was obtained from a study of shared clonotypes between healthy human individuals. Study conclusions and caveats: It was the non-shared clonotypes that had lower generation probabilities than clonotypes shared by all four donors. With few donors, the genetic and exposure-history diversity represented was limited.

About this clone itself: Its antigen is not identified.

Germline V gene data show CDR1 as WSHSY and CDR2 as SAAADI. The CDR3 is made up of 14 amino acids. Trimming removed 3 bases at V and 6 bases at J, with 12 bases between. Free of recent acute infections or vaccinations, the donors were healthy HIV-negative adults. Negatively enriched CD4+ T cells were divided by CD45RA into naive and memory. TCRdb's table, derived via immunoSEQ multiplex PCR, lists solely in-frame clones and lacks some. This table has roughly 1,600,000 clones, about 98.5% appearing once. The clonotype was recovered from a man aged 25 to 40 in good health. The specimen was naive CD4+ T cells sorted from blood. The subset is: CD45RA+ positively selected. The genes are TRBV10-2 and TRBJ2-4; no clear D gene. The CDR3 sequence is CASSDRALTNIQYF. CDR3 in DNA: TGCGCCAGCAGTGATCGAGCCTTGACAAACATTCAGTACTTC.